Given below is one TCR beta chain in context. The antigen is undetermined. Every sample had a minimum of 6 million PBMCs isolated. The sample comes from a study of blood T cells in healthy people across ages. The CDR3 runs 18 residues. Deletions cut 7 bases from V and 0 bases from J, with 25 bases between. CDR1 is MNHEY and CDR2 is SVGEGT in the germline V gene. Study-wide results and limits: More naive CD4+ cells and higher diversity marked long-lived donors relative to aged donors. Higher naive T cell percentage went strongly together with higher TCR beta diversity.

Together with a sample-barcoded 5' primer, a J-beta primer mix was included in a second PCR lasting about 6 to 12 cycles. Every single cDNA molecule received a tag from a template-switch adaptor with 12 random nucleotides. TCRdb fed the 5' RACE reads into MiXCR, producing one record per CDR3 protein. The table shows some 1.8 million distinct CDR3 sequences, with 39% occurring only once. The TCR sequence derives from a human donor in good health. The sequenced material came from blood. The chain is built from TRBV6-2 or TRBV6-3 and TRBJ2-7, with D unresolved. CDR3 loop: CASTNSRRMAPLSYEQYF. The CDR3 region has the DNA TGTGCCAGCACCAATTCGCGGCGGATGGCTCCTCTCTCCTACGAGCAGTACTTC.